The 31 T cell receptor beta chains below come from one sample, sequenced in a study of blood T cell repertoires in COVID-19. The assay was immunoSEQ multiplex PCR, and TCRdb's table has in-frame clones only and misses some. The sample consists of tens of thousands of clones, 75% to 90% of them appearing once. Material: peripheral blood. The receptors were sampled from a man aged 65-85 years with active or convalescent COVID-19.

The chain links TRBV9 to TRBJ1-1; 10 positions match TRBD1. From germline, CDR1 is SGDLS and CDR2 YYNGEE. After removal of 3 bases from V and 1 base from J, the junction contained 6 bases not matched to a gene. The length of the CDR3 is 16 residues. This chain's CDR3 is CASSDGQGVPNTEAFF. CDR3 sequence (DNA): TGTGCCAGCAGCGACGGACAGGGGGTCCCGAACACTGAAGCTTTCTTT.

The chain couples TRBV11-2 to TRBJ1-3; 10 bases match TRBD1. This CDR3 contains 16 residues. CDR1 and CDR2 from the germline V gene are SGHAT and FQNNGV. Trimming took 4 bases from V and 8 from J; bases not matched to a gene: 11. CDR3 region: CASSSTGDRGRDTIYF. In nucleotides, the CDR3 is TGTGCCAGCAGCTCTACAGGGGACAGGGGTCGGGACACCATATATTTT. Together with reference TRBV11-2 and TRBJ1-3, the CDR3 gives the full variable domain: EAGVAQSPRYKIIEKRQSVAFWCNPISGHATLYWYQQILGQGPKLLIQFQNNGVVDDSQLPKDRFSAERLKGVDSTLKIQPAKLEDSAVYLCASSSTGDRGRDTIYFGEGSWLTVV.

V and J are TRBV6-1 and TRBJ2-1, with TRBD2 matching 7 bases. V shed 2 bases and J 4 bases; nucleotides not matched to a gene: 5. Germline V gene sequence: CDR1 MNHNS, CDR2 SASEGT. The CDR3 extends over 15 amino acids. The CDR3 is CASSELQGGYNEQFF. The CDR3 DNA reads TGTGCCAGCAGTGAACTGCAGGGAGGGTACAATGAGCAGTTCTTC.

This chain links TRBV12-5 with TRBJ1-1; D perhaps matches TRBD1 (5 bases). The CDR3 has 13 residues. V dropped 9 bases and J dropped 10 bases, with 21 bases sitting between them. Germline V CDR1 and CDR2: LGHNT, FRNRAP. The chain's CDR3 is CASAPRGTEAAFF. DNA of the CDR3: TGTGCTAGCGCCCCACGGGGGACGGAGGCAGCTTTCTTT.

The chain links TRBV29-1 to TRBJ2-4; D perhaps matches TRBD2 (6 bases). V lost 7 bases, J lost 8 bases, and 27 bases lay in between. The germline gives CDR1 SQVTM, CDR2 ANQGSEA. This CDR3 comprises 16 residues. The CDR3 DNA follows: TGCAGCGCCCTTCCCGGGCGCGGCTCAACGGGGGACATTCAGTACTTC. This codes for CSALPGRGSTGDIQYF.

The gene calls are TRBV12-2 and TRBJ1-2; the D segment call TRBD1 is taken from the table without a DNA check. TRBV12-2 is shown as a pseudogene. The CDR3 covers 15 residues. The CDR3 coding sequence is TGTGCAAGTCGCTTAGTACAGTCAGCTAACTATGGCTACACCTTC. It is translated as CASRLVQSANYGYTF.

This sequence joins TRBV6-5 and TRBJ2-7; 9 bases map to TRBD1. Trimming at V came to 8 bases and at J to 5 bases, leaving 10 bases not matched to a gene. The CDR3 loop spans 14 amino acids. Germline V lookup: CDR1 MNHEY, CDR2 SVGAGI. The CDR3 reads CASEPGQGKNEQYF. CDR3 sequence (DNA): TGTGCCAGCGAGCCGGGACAGGGAAAGAACGAGCAGTACTTC.

This rearrangement joins TRBV10-3 to TRBJ2-5; TRBD1 aligns across 7 bases. Germline CDR1 ENHRY, CDR2 SYGVKD. The trim removed 0 bases at V and 4 bases at J, leaving 5 bases unmatched. The CDR3 consists of 15 residues. CDR3 in DNA: TGTGCCATCAGTGAGTCGCTAGGGACAGTAGAGACCCAGTACTTC. Translating gives CAISESLGTVETQYF.

This chain uses TRBV19 with TRBJ2-3; 9 nucleotides agree with TRBD2. Germline values: CDR1 LNHDA, CDR2 SQIVND (reference sequence). V dropped 9 bases and J dropped 2; count of bases not matched to a gene: 18. The CDR3 has 18 amino acids. The DNA for the CDR3 is TGTGCCAGCAGTCCCTTGGGGCTTCTAGCGGGATCCACAGATACGCAGTATTTT. This gives the protein CASSPLGLLAGSTDTQYF.

This chain joins TRBV7-6 and TRBJ2-5, with D maybe TRBD1 (5 bases). V gave up 2 bases and J gave up 2 bases, with 9 bases separating them. The CDR3 spans 14 residues. Germline CDR1 SGHVS, CDR2 FNYEAQ. In DNA, the CDR3 is TGTGCCAGCAGCTTAAGGGGCCAGCAAGAGACCCAGTACTTC. Its protein product is CASSLRGQQETQYF. Full variable domain (missing parts from reference TRBV7-6 and TRBJ2-5): GAGVSQSPRYKVTKRGQDVALRCDPISGHVSLYWYRQALGQGPEFLTYFNYEAQQDKSGLPNDRFSAERPEGSISTLTIQRTEQRDSAMYRCASSLRGQQETQYFGPGTRLLVL.

The sample holds one count of this clone. V gene TRBV6-4 combines with J gene TRBJ1-1, with D perhaps matching TRBD1 (5 bases). The CDR3 extends over 13 amino acids. The germline V gene encodes CDR1 MRHNA and CDR2 SNTAGT. V dropped 6 bases and J dropped 4 bases, with 12 bases sitting between them. The CDR3 nucleotides read TGTGCCAGCAGCAGGGCTTACGCCACTGAAGCTTTCTTT. It translates to CASSRAYATEAFF.

J is TRBJ1-2 and V is TRBV6-2 or TRBV6-3, with D possibly being TRBD1 (5 bases). CDR1 is MNHEY, CDR2 SVGEGT, per germline. The CDR3 has 15 residues. Trimming took off 2 bases at V and 2 bases at J, with 12 bases between the two ends. The CDR3 loop is CASSYRGAGNYGYTF. CDR3 bases: TGTGCCAGCAGTTACCGGGGCGCGGGGAACTATGGCTACACCTTC.

The rearrangement links TRBV19 to TRBJ1-5; a possible D gene is TRBD1 (5 bases). This CDR3 comprises 15 residues. Germline V CDR1 and CDR2: LNHDA, SQIVND (reference sequence). Deletions cut 6 bases from V and 2 bases from J, with 14 bases between. CDR3 sequence: CASSRGEWGNQPQHF. The CDR3, as DNA: TGTGCCAGTAGCCGGGGGGAATGGGGCAATCAGCCCCAGCATTTT.

V gene TRBV29-1 combines with J gene TRBJ1-1; TRBD1 might be the D (5 bases). Germline assignment: CDR1 SQVTM and CDR2 ANQGSEA. The CDR3 has 14 amino acids. Trimming removed 8 bases at V and 3 bases at J, with 19 bases between. The CDR3 DNA reads TGCAGCACGAGACAGACCATCGCGGACACTGAAGCTTTCTTT. It codes for CSTRQTIADTEAFF.

This chain joins TRBV6-5 and TRBJ1-4, with a possible D match to TRBD1 (5 bases). CDR3 length: 15 residues. Trimming shortened V by 7 bases and J by 7 bases, and 19 bases separated the two germline ends. CDR1 and CDR2 from the germline V gene are MNHEY and SVGAGI. CDR3 in DNA: TGTGCCAGCAACCCAAGGTGGGGGGGGAGTGAAAAACTGTTTTTT. Encoded protein: CASNPRWGGSEKLFF.

The rearrangement joins TRBV6-2 or TRBV6-3 to TRBJ1-5, with D unclear. The CDR3 runs 13 residues. Germline-derived CDR1 and CDR2 are MNHEY and SVGEGT. Deletions cut 4 bases from V and 6 bases from J, with 10 bases between. The CDR3 DNA reads as TGTGCCAGCAGTTTTGGTTCGGGTCAGCCCCAGCATTTT. This gives the protein CASSFGSGQPQHF.

The chain employs TRBV7-9 and TRBJ1-2; 9 bases match TRBD1. The CDR3 consists of 14 residues. From germline, CDR1 is SEHNR and CDR2 FQNEAQ (reference sequence). Trimming at V came to 5 bases and at J to 7 bases, leaving 8 bases not matched to a gene. CDR3 loop: CASSQDRGVGGYTF. The CDR3 nucleotides are TGTGCCAGCAGCCAGGACAGGGGCGTCGGTGGCTACACCTTC.

V gene TRBV19 combines with J gene TRBJ1-6; 9 nucleotides agree with TRBD1. Germline V CDR1 and CDR2: LNHDA, SQIVND (reference sequence). V shed 8 bases and J 8 bases; nucleotides not matched to a gene: 7. CDR3 length equals 14 residues. This chain's CDR3 is CASAQGAGDSPLHF. CDR3 sequence (DNA): TGTGCCAGTGCACAGGGGGCAGGTGATTCACCCCTCCACTTT.

The V gene is TRBV2, the J gene TRBJ1-1, with 7 bases fitting TRBD1. Germline CDR1 is SNHLY and CDR2 is FYNNEI. The V segment lost 3 bases and the J segment 1 base; nucleotides outside the gene matches: 5. The CDR3 length is 15 residues. The CDR3 is CASSEPRQGNTEAFF. In nucleotides, the CDR3 is TGTGCCAGCAGTGAGCCAAGACAGGGGAACACTGAAGCTTTCTTT.

The V gene is TRBV6-5, the J gene TRBJ1-1, with 7 bases lining up with TRBD1. With V trimmed by 5 bases and J by 6 bases, 6 bases remained unmatched. This CDR3 region has 13 residues. CDR1 and CDR2 (germline): MNHEY, SVGAGI. The CDR3 nucleotides are TGTGCCAGCAGTAGGACAGGATGGCCTGAAGCTTTCTTT. This sequence encodes CASSRTGWPEAFF.

The J gene is TRBJ2-7, the V gene TRBV11-3, with no clear D. Germline assignment: CDR1 SGHNT and CDR2 YENEEA. The CDR3 length is 16 residues. Deletions cut 1 base from V and 0 bases from J, with 13 bases between. Here the CDR3 reads CASSLVREQDSYEQYF. The CDR3 DNA is TGTGCCAGCAGCTTAGTTCGTGAGCAGGACTCCTACGAGCAGTACTTC.

V and J are TRBV4-1 and TRBJ1-2; tentative D call: TRBD1 (6 bases). The ends were cut back, 6 bases at V and 3 bases at J, with 17 bases in the middle. The CDR3 covers 15 residues. Germline V gene lookup returns CDR1 MGHRA and CDR2 YSYEKL. The CDR3 sequence: CASRQTPQGHYGYTF. The CDR3 DNA sequence: TGCGCCAGCAGGCAAACCCCACAGGGCCACTATGGCTACACCTTC.

The J gene is TRBJ1-3, the V gene TRBV7-2, with 8 nucleotides matching TRBD1. Germline V CDR1 and CDR2: SGHTA, FQGNSA. CDR3 size: 14 residues. V was clipped by 5 bases and J by 4 bases; unmatched bases: 4. The CDR3: CASSGRGHGNTIYF. Written as DNA, the CDR3 is TGTGCCAGCAGCGGCAGGGGGCACGGAAACACCATATATTTT.

This clone was counted only a few times. This rearrangement joins TRBV2 to TRBJ1-5; D might be TRBD1 (5 bases). Germline V gene lookup returns CDR1 SNHLY and CDR2 FYNNEI. Trimming took off 2 bases at V and 7 bases at J, with 12 bases between the two ends. This CDR3 contains 14 residues. The CDR3 DNA reads TGTGCCAGCAGTGAATCCAGGGTAGCCCAGCCCCAGCATTTT. This translates into CASSESRVAQPQHF.

This clone was detected only a few times. CDR3 sequence: CASSPAASGTGGARLGEQYF. The CDR3 coding sequence is TGTGCCAGCTCACCAGCTGCTTCCGGGACAGGGGGCGCACGGCTCGGCGAGCAGTACTTC. This sequence joins TRBV18 and TRBJ2-7; TRBD1 matches 12 bases. This CDR3 is 20 amino acids long. Trimming removed 2 bases from V and 6 bases from J; junction bases left unmatched: 20. The germline gives CDR1 KGHSH, CDR2 LQKENI.

The chain is built from TRBV5-1 and TRBJ2-7; TRBD2 might be the D (6 bases). V gave up 0 bases and J gave up 2 bases, with 12 bases separating them. The CDR3 runs 15 residues. CDR1 SGHRS and CDR2 YFSETQ come from the germline V gene. The CDR3 DNA sequence: TGCGCCAGCAGCTTGGCGGGAGTCGCGGCCTACGAGCAGTACTTC. Encoded protein: CASSLAGVAAYEQYF.

The chain employs TRBV12-3 or TRBV12-4 and TRBJ1-2; D gene unclear. With 1 base removed from V and 8 bases from J, the gap between germline ends came to 5 bases. The CDR3 loop spans 11 amino acids. CDR3 in DNA: TGTGCCAGCAGTTTAGGCAGGGGCTACACCTTC. Translating it yields CASSLGRGYTF.

The chain has TRBV7-9 and TRBJ1-6; weak D call: TRBD1 (5 bases). Looked up from germline, CDR1 is SEHNR and CDR2 is FQNEAQ (reference sequence). The CDR3 totals 14 residues. V was shortened by 5 bases and J by 10 bases, with 15 bases between the two germline ends. CDR3 nucleotide sequence: TGTGCCAGCAGCCGGTCAGGGCCTACGTCACCCCTCCACTTT. Translating gives CASSRSGPTSPLHF.

The chain combines TRBV30 with TRBJ1-1; D is perhaps TRBD1 (6 bases). Germline assignment: CDR1 GTSNPN and CDR2 SVGIG (reference sequence). Trimming shortened V by 0 bases and J by 4 bases, and 9 bases separated the two germline ends. This CDR3 has 13 amino acids. This CDR3 is CAWSVRTATEAFF. The CDR3 DNA is TGTGCCTGGAGTGTGAGGACAGCCACTGAAGCTTTCTTT. The entire variable domain, with the rest obtained from reference TRBV30 and TRBJ1-1, is as follows: SQTIHQWPATLVQPVGSPLSLECTVEGTSNPNLYWYRQAAGRGLQLLFYSVGIGQISSEVPQNLSASRPQDRQFILSSKKLLLSDSGFYLCAWSVRTATEAFFGQGTRLTVV.

V is TRBV6-5 and J is TRBJ1-2, with TRBD1 matching over 8 bases. Germline V gene data show CDR1 as MNHEY and CDR2 as SVGAGI. Unmatched junction bases numbered 5, after V lost 3 bases and J lost 8 bases. This CDR3 is 13 amino acids long. The CDR3 nucleotides read TGTGCCAGCAGTTATGCCAGGGGGCGAGGCTACACCTTC. Protein sequence: CASSYARGRGYTF.

The rearrangement links TRBV7-2 to TRBJ1-4; D is perhaps TRBD1 (5 bases). The V gene lost 5 bases and the J gene lost 0 bases, with 10 bases spanning the gap. The CDR3 runs to 15 residues. CDR1 SGHTA and CDR2 FQGNSA come from the germline V gene. CDR3 residues: CASSHPRATNEKLFF. The CDR3 DNA reads as TGTGCCAGCAGCCACCCCAGGGCAACTAATGAAAAACTGTTTTTT. Using reference TRBV7-2 and TRBJ1-4 for the parts outside the CDR3, the full variable domain is GAGVSQSPSNKVTEKGKDVELRCDPISGHTALYWYRQSLGQGLEFLIYFQGNSAPDKSGLPSDRFSAERTGGSVSTLTIQRTQQEDSAVYLCASSHPRATNEKLFFGSGTQLSVL.